A single TCR beta chain is shown here with its context. Its specificity is not known. The sequenced template was cDNA made from the entire isolated RNA. Produced via immunoSEQ multiplex PCR; TCRdb's table is partial and in-frame only. The data contain some 290,000 clones, more than 13% of them singletons. This sample is drawn from a study of beta chain features in type 1 diabetes. General observations from the study: Moderate yet significant TCRB CDR3 shortening was seen in Type 1 diabetes patients in all four CD4+ subsets.

The V and J ends lost 4 bases and 8 bases, in that order; junction bases with no gene match: 14. This CDR3 spans 16 amino acids. From germline, CDR1 is SGHRS and CDR2 YFSETQ. This sequence was found in a man aged 25-40 years with type 1 diabetes. Sequenced input: naive CD4+ T cells from blood. This chain joins TRBV5-1 and TRBJ2-1, with 8 bases identical to TRBD2. The CDR3, as DNA: TGCGCCAGCAGCCCCCCTAGAGCGGGAGTCTTCGATGAGCAGTTCTTC. It codes for CASSPPRAGVFDEQFF.